This TCR beta chain emerged from a study of blood T cells in healthy people across ages. Study-wide results and limits: Age advanced and TCR beta diversity per million T cells fell, roughly linearly. Unsorted PBMC input precluded a conclusive naive versus antigen-experienced comparison.

Donors ranged from about 6 to 95 years old and were healthy Caucasians in Russia. Per-sample PBMC isolation yielded at least 6.5 million cells. There are a few counts of this clonotype. Its target is not known. V was pared by 5 bases and J by 7 bases, with 12 bases of the junction left unmatched. The CDR3 has 16 amino acids. Germline values: CDR1 SGHTA, CDR2 FQGNSA. With a J-beta primer mix and a sample-barcoded 5' primer, a second PCR ran roughly 6 to 11 cycles. TCRdb reprocessed the 5' RACE reads with MiXCR, giving one entry per CDR3 protein. This sample carries some 1.4 million distinct CDR3 sequences, 40% to 50% of them seen once, and the ten largest clones take roughly 8.2%.

This receptor was identified in a woman under 30 in good health. Sequencing used blood. This chain links TRBV7-2 with TRBJ2-4; 9 nucleotides agree with TRBD1. CDR3 in DNA: TGTGCCAGCAGCCGCGCCTCCGGGACAGGGTCGAACATTCAGTACTTC. Translation gives CASSRASGTGSNIQYF.